These T cell receptor beta chains were read from a single sample in a study of cytomegalovirus exposure and HLA in healthy donors. Here immunoSEQ multiplex PCR was the method, and the copy in TCRdb shows in-frame clones only, minus some. The top ten hold 2% to 2.5% of the sample, which has about 180,000 clones, around 76% seen once. The specimen was PBMCs. The receptors were sampled from a woman younger than 45 in good health and CMV-seropositive. Each CDR3 is given with its conserved first and last residue. The D gene is left open where the match is weak. Clone size is stated in some rows and not others, as once, few, many or a class when expanded.

J gene,V gene,clone size,D gene,CDR3 protein,CDR3 DNA
TRBJ1-2,TRBV18,few,.,CASSPTRDGYTF,TGTGCCAGCTCACCTACTCGGGATGGCTACACCTTC
TRBJ1-6,TRBV7-9,.,.,CSSSTVGQTSYNSPLHF,TGTTCCAGCAGCACCGTCGGACAGACCTCCTATAATTCACCCCTCCACTTT
TRBJ1-4,TRBV7-9,few,TRBD1,CASSLRRQGTNEKLFF,TGTGCCAGCAGCCTCCGCAGACAGGGGACTAATGAAAAACTGTTTTTT
TRBJ2-6,TRBV10-2,.,.,CASSEKVTGAPSGANVLTF,TGCGCCAGCAGTGAGAAGGTGACAGGTGCCCCCTCTGGGGCCAACGTCCTGACTTTC
TRBJ2-4,TRBV25-1,.,.,CASRADSKNIQYF,TGTGCCAGCAGAGCGGATTCCAAAAACATTCAGTACTTC
TRBJ2-1,TRBV6-5,.,.,CASSPRAGSYNEQFF,TGTGCCAGCAGCCCCCGGGCGGGGTCCTACAATGAGCAGTTCTTC
TRBJ2-3,TRBV7-7,once,TRBD2,CASSPGLAGGIAQYF,TGTGCCAGCAGCCCCGGACTAGCGGGGGGCATCGCCCAGTATTTT
TRBJ1-4,TRBV5-1,.,.,CASSSGLMWGSRESANEKLFF,TGCGCCAGCAGCTCGGGCCTCATGTGGGGTTCACGGGAAAGTGCTAATGAAAAACTGTTTTTT
TRBJ2-1,TRBV7-6,.,.,CASSLAASSYNEQFF,TGTGCCAGCAGCTTAGCCGCGAGCTCCTACAATGAGCAGTTCTTC
TRBJ2-7,TRBV6-1,.,.,CASSEIRGHEQYF,TGTGCCAGCAGTGAAATAAGGGGCCACGAGCAGTACTTC
TRBJ2-5,TRBV29-1,.,.,CSAPAGLAQETQYF,TGCAGCGCCCCGGCGGGGTTAGCGCAAGAGACCCAGTACTTC
TRBJ1-4,TRBV7-6,.,TRBD1,CASSLVAGGLSNEKLFF,TGTGCCAGCAGCTTAGTGGCAGGGGGCTTATCTAATGAAAAACTGTTTTTT
TRBJ1-1,TRBV4-3,few,TRBD1,CASSQEGQGFTEAFF,TGCGCCAGCAGCCAAGAGGGACAGGGGTTCACTGAAGCTTTCTTT
TRBJ2-1,TRBV2,.,.,CASSGGDGGQFF,TGTGCCAGCAGTGGGGGGGATGGTGGGCAGTTCTTC
TRBJ1-2,TRBV4-1,.,.,CASSQEGGPRGGYTF,TGCGCCAGCAGCCAAGAAGGAGGGCCGAGGGGTGGCTACACCTTC
TRBJ2-2,TRBV19,few,.,CASSIGDKHTGELFF,TGTGCCAGTAGTATAGGGGACAAGCACACCGGGGAGCTGTTTTTT
TRBJ2-2,TRBV9,once,TRBD2,CASSVRSGGASGELFF,TGTGCCAGCAGCGTACGGAGCGGGGGGGCCTCCGGGGAGCTGTTTTTT
TRBJ2-7,TRBV13,.,TRBD2,CASSPLSGTYEQYF,TGTGCCAGCAGCCCCCTGAGCGGGACCTACGAGCAGTACTTC
TRBJ2-5,TRBV4-3,.,TRBD1,CASLNSDRGGGQETQYF,TGCGCCAGTCTGAACTCGGACAGGGGGGGAGGTCAAGAGACCCAGTACTTC
TRBJ1-1,TRBV4-3,.,TRBD1,CASSPEYRGSEAFF,TGCGCCAGCAGTCCAGAATACAGGGGTTCTGAAGCTTTCTTT
TRBJ2-3,TRBV6-5,.,.,CASSYWLAGPTDTQYF,TGTGCCAGCAGTTACTGGTTGGCGGGTCCCACAGATACGCAGTATTTT
TRBJ1-2,TRBV19,.,TRBD1,CASGTGQGIYGYTF,TGTGCCAGTGGGACAGGACAGGGAATCTATGGCTACACCTTC
TRBJ1-6,TRBV5-1,few,TRBD1,CASSYRDRGGNSPLHF,TGCGCCAGCAGCTACCGGGACAGGGGTGGAAATTCACCCCTCCACTTT
TRBJ2-2,TRBV4-1,.,.,CASSHLAGELFF,TGCGCCAGCAGCCACTTAGCCGGGGAGCTGTTTTTT
TRBJ1-2,TRBV15,.,.,CATSSAGQTNYGYTF,TGTGCCACCAGCAGCGCTGGACAGACTAACTATGGCTACACCTTC
TRBJ2-2,TRBV4-1,.,.,CASSQDRPGGYFTGELFF,TGCGCCAGCAGCCAAGATCGGCCGGGGGGCTATTTTACCGGGGAGCTGTTTTTT
TRBJ2-4,TRBV25-1,few,.,CASSEGGTVNIQYF,TGTGCCAGCAGTGAAGGGGGGACTGTAAACATTCAGTACTTC
TRBJ1-3,TRBV5-1,.,.,CASSTTGPSSGNTIYF,TGCGCCAGCAGCACTACAGGGCCTTCCTCTGGAAACACCATATATTTT
TRBJ2-7,TRBV5-1,.,TRBD2,CASSSGTSGFPYEQYF,TGCGCCAGCAGCTCGGGGACTAGCGGGTTCCCCTACGAGCAGTACTTC
TRBJ2-7,TRBV7-9,.,.,CSSSLQLRGATRGEQYF,TGTTCCAGCAGCTTACAACTGCGTGGAGCCACTCGGGGGGAGCAGTACTTC
TRBJ1-3,TRBV28,.,.,CASSTAGSSGNTIYF,TGTGCCAGCAGTACGGCCGGGAGCTCTGGAAACACCATATATTTT
TRBJ1-5,TRBV28,few,.,CASLTRAGLNQPQHF,TGTGCCAGCCTCACTCGGGCAGGGTTGAATCAGCCCCAGCATTTT
TRBJ1-6,TRBV7-8,.,.,CASRQGNYNSPLHF,TGTGCCAGCAGGCAGGGAAACTATAATTCACCCCTCCACTTT
TRBJ2-2,TRBV25-1,.,.,CASRDTHGNTGELFF,TGTGCCAGCAGGGACACCCACGGAAACACCGGGGAGCTGTTTTTT
TRBJ2-7,TRBV20-1,.,.,CSARAFYEQYF,TGCAGTGCTAGGGCCTTCTACGAGCAGTACTTC
TRBJ2-3,TRBV4-3,.,TRBD2,CASSQEREGDTQYF,TGCGCCAGCAGCCAAGAGAGGGAGGGGGATACGCAGTATTTT
TRBJ2-1,TRBV5-1,.,.,CASSLARGSYNEQFF,TGCGCCAGCAGCTTGGCCCGGGGCTCCTACAATGAGCAGTTCTTC
TRBJ1-2,TRBV4-3,.,.,CASSQSRANYGYTF,TGCGCCAGCAGCCAAAGCAGGGCCAACTATGGCTACACCTTC
TRBJ2-7,TRBV7-2,once,.,CASSFIAVGVYEQYF,TGTGCCAGCAGCTTCATAGCTGTCGGGGTGTACGAGCAGTACTTC
TRBJ1-4,TRBV7-8,.,TRBD1,CASSSDRGGGERLFF,TGTGCCAGCAGCTCAGACAGGGGAGGAGGTGAGCGGCTGTTTTTT
TRBJ1-3,TRBV4-2,.,.,CASSQRPGGAAAGNTIYF,TGTGCCAGCAGCCAACGCCCCGGGGGGGCGGCGGCTGGAAACACCATATATTTT
TRBJ2-2,TRBV27,.,TRBD1,CASRGQGNTGELFF,TGTGCCAGCCGGGGACAGGGAAACACCGGGGAGCTGTTTTTT
TRBJ1-3,TRBV19,.,.,CASNLGLNSGNTIYF,TGTGCCAGTAACTTGGGACTGAACTCTGGAAACACCATATATTTT
TRBJ1-3,TRBV28,.,.,CASGSGHLGRNTIYF,TGTGCCAGCGGATCGGGACACCTGGGAAGAAACACCATATATTTT
TRBJ2-3,TRBV2,.,.,CASSDASRFKEESTDTQYF,TGTGCCAGCAGTGATGCCTCCCGATTCAAAGAGGAGAGCACAGATACGCAGTATTTT
TRBJ1-5,TRBV28,.,TRBD1,CASRHTTGSNQPQHF,TGTGCCAGCAGGCATACGACAGGGAGCAATCAGCCCCAGCATTTT
TRBJ2-1,TRBV11-3,few,TRBD2,CASSFTSGGLGNNEQFF,TGTGCCAGCAGCTTCACGAGCGGGGGGCTTGGAAACAATGAGCAGTTCTTC
TRBJ1-2,TRBV27,once,.,CASRPDGYTF,TGTGCCAGCAGGCCGGATGGCTACACCTTC
TRBJ2-5,TRBV18,.,TRBD2,CASSPPGLAQETQYF,TGTGCCAGCTCACCGCCCGGACTAGCACAAGAGACCCAGTACTTC